These 15 T cell receptor beta chains originate from one sample sequenced in a study of tumor and adjacent non-tumor tissue in lung cancer. A modified ARM-PCR protocol with three rounds of nested PCR amplified TCRbeta. TCRdb recomputed calls from the multiplex PCR reads with MiXCR, one row per CDR3 protein. The sample consists of 70,000 to 90,000 distinct CDR3 sequences, approximately 68% of them appearing once. No cell sorting was done before RNA was extracted from the tissue. This non-tumor lung sample came from over 3 cm beyond the tumor edge. The specimen sequenced was distant non-tumor lung tissue. These receptors all stem from a woman aged 50 to 60 with non-small cell lung cancer.

Points on this clonotype: This may arise from a read error, as a much more abundant clone is one base away. The gene calls are TRBV28 and TRBJ1-6; D unclear. This CDR3 spans 15 amino acids. Germline CDR1 MDHEN, CDR2 SYDVKM. CDR3 DNA sequence: TGTGCCAGCAGTTTATACGGCTGGAGACGTTCACCCCCCCACTTT. Its translation is CASSLYGWRRSPPHF. Filled out from reference TRBV28 and TRBJ1-6, the complete variable domain reads DVKVTQSSRYLVKRTGEKVFLECVQDMDHENMFWYRQDPGLGLRLIYFSYDVKMKEKGDIPEGYSVSREKKERFSLILESASTNQTSMYLCASSLYGWRRSPPHFGNGTRLTVT.

This clonotype was found once. One end of the junction is discordant with germline, which a read error may explain. This chain links TRBV20-1 with TRBJ1-5; D unclear. Germline CDR1 and CDR2: DFQATT and SNEGSKA (reference sequence). The CDR3 loop spans 14 amino acids. The CDR3 is CSTREWSSNQSQHF. The CDR3 DNA sequence: TGCAGTACTAGAGAGTGGAGTAGCAATCAGTCCCAGCATTTT.

On this clonotype: One base away lies a much larger clone, so this may be a sequencing read error. The V call is TRBV24-1, the J call TRBJ2-1; D unresolved. The V end was cut by 0 bases, the J end by 12 bases, with 8 bases between. Germline values: CDR1 KGHDR, CDR2 SFDVKD. This CDR3 comprises 12 residues. CDR3 residues: CATSDLHRAQFF. CDR3 sequence (DNA): TGTGCCACCAGTGATTTGCATCGGGCGCAGTTCTTC.

A remark on this clonotype: This sequence may be a read error, since a much larger clone differs from it by one base. The conserved phenylalanine or tryptophan is not found at the CDR3 terminus, so this likely reflects a read error. The gene calls are TRBV20-1 and TRBJ2-7, with D perhaps matching TRBD2 (6 bases). With 3 bases removed from V and 0 bases from J, the gap between germline ends came to 18 bases. This CDR3 has 16 amino acids. Germline values: CDR1 DFQATT, CDR2 SNEGSKA (reference sequence). CDR3 nucleotide sequence: TGCAGTGCTAGCTCATCGAGGGGCGGGAACTCCTACGAGCAGTACTCC. Amino acids: CSASSSRGGNSYEQYS.

Comment on this clonotype: The junction shows a germline mismatch at one end, possibly a read error. The chain links TRBV10-3 to TRBJ2-2, with a possible D match to TRBD2 (6 bases). The germline gives CDR1 ENHRY, CDR2 SYGVKD. The CDR3 is 14 amino acids. The CDR3: CAIIEWRADGELSF. DNA of the CDR3: TGTGCCATCATTGAGTGGAGGGCAGACGGGGAGCTGTCTTTT.

Concerning this clonotype: This may stem from a read error, because a much larger clone lies one nucleotide away. The rearrangement joins TRBV20-1 to TRBJ1-1; the D gene is possibly TRBD1 (5 bases). The germline V gene encodes CDR1 DFQATT and CDR2 SNEGSKA (reference sequence). The ends were cut back, 7 bases at V and 5 bases at J, with 17 bases in the middle. CDR3 length: 13 residues. CDR3 DNA sequence: TGCAGTGTTCCCGGGGGACGTGAGACTGAAGCTTTCTTT. Protein sequence: CSVPGGRETEAFF.

A note on this clonotype: No conserved phenylalanine or tryptophan ends this CDR3, so it is likely a read error. J is TRBJ2-5 and V is TRBV11-2, with D unresolved. The CDR3 consists of 13 residues. Germline CDR1 SGHAT, CDR2 FQNNGV. The CDR3: CANSLDRQENQYI. The CDR3 nucleotides are TGTGCCAACAGCTTAGATCGTCAAGAGAACCAGTACATC.

As to this clonotype: The junction shows a germline mismatch at one end, possibly a read error. The chain links TRBV29-1 to TRBJ1-1; possible D gene TRBD1, 6 bases. Germline loops: CDR1 SQVTM, CDR2 ANQGSEA. The CDR3 contains 14 residues. CDR3 DNA sequence: TGTAGCGTTGTGGGGGACAATGCGTGCACTGAAGCTTTCTTT. Protein sequence: CSVVGDNACTEAFF.

The rearrangement links TRBV20-1 to TRBJ2-5; no firm D call. Germline assignment: CDR1 DFQATT and CDR2 SNEGSKA (reference sequence). The CDR3 is made up of 14 amino acids. The CDR3 DNA sequence: TGCGGCGCCCAGTACCAATTGATCCAAGAGACCCAGTACTTC. Amino acid sequence: CGAQYQLIQETQYF.

In regard to this clonotype: A much larger clone lies one base from this, so it may be a read error. The chain couples TRBV6-2 or TRBV6-3 to TRBJ2-1, with 12 positions matching TRBD2. This CDR3 has 14 amino acids. Germline V gene data show CDR1 as MNHEY and CDR2 as SVGEGT. The V gene end was trimmed by 10 bases and the J gene end by 15 bases; junction bases not matched to a gene: 16. The CDR3 DNA reads as TGTGCCAACAACCCTAGCGGGAGGGCCAAAGTTCCGTTCTTC. It yields the protein CANNPSGRAKVPFF.

As concerns this clonotype: One base away lies a much larger clone, so this may be a sequencing read error. The chain uses TRBV14 and TRBJ2-5; TRBD1 agrees at 8 bases. With V trimmed by 3 bases and J by 5 bases, 5 bases remained unmatched. The CDR3 is 14 amino acids. CDR1 is SGHDN, CDR2 FVKESK, per germline. The CDR3 DNA reads TGTGCCAGCAGCCATGGACAGGGCCTCGAGACCCAGTACTTC. Protein product: CASSHGQGLETQYF.

Regarding this clonotype: A much larger clone differs by one base, so this may be a read error. V and J are TRBV7-9 and TRBJ2-1; TRBD1 aligns across 7 bases. The CDR3 contains 15 residues. V trimming: 1 base; J trimming: 6 bases; junction bases outside the gene matches: 6. The germline CDR1 and CDR2 sequences are SEHNR and FQNEAQ (reference sequence). CDR3 sequence: CASSLVEQGTNEQFF. Written as DNA, the CDR3 is TGTGCCAGCAGCTTAGTAGAACAGGGGACCAATGAGCAGTTCTTC.

Turning to this clonotype: This may stem from a read error, because a much larger clone lies one nucleotide away. The chain is built from TRBV5-5 and TRBJ1-1; 7 bases agree with TRBD1. The trim removed 6 bases at V and 3 bases at J, leaving 14 bases unmatched. The V gene's germline CDR1 is SGHKS and CDR2 YYEKEE (reference sequence). The CDR3 covers 16 residues. DNA for the CDR3: TGTGCCAGCACCCGAATAGGGGGCCAGCCTCACACTGAAGCTTTCTTT. This sequence encodes CASTRIGGQPHTEAFF.

Only a few counts were recorded for this clonotype. A much larger clone differs by one base, so this may be a read error. The V and J genes are TRBV13 and TRBJ2-1, with TRBD2 matching over 10 bases. Germline V gene data show CDR1 as PRHDT and CDR2 as FYEKMQ (reference sequence). The V and J ends lost 5 bases and 7 bases, in that order; junction bases with no gene match: 11. The CDR3 contains 16 residues. Written as DNA, the CDR3 is TGTGCCAGCAGCCCCCAGCGGGAGGGGTCCTGGAATGAGCAGTTCTTC. Amino acids: CASSPQREGSWNEQFF.

This clonotype was observed once. In this CDR3 the conserved last residue, phenylalanine or tryptophan, is missing, so a read error is likely. CDR3 nucleotide sequence: TGTGCCAGTAGTGTGGGACCCGGAGGGGAGACCCAGTACTCC. Translating gives CASSVGPGGETQYS. V is TRBV19 and J is TRBJ2-5, with TRBD2 as a possible D gene (6 bases). In germline, CDR1 is LNHDA, CDR2 SQIVND (reference sequence). Trimming pared 5 bases from V and 5 bases from J, leaving 15 bases between. The CDR3 totals 14 residues.